These 3 T cell receptor beta chains came from one sample sequenced in a study of shared clonotypes between healthy human individuals. TCRdb's copy holds only in-frame clones and misses some; the assay was immunoSEQ multiplex PCR. The table has 2 million to 2.5 million clones, about 92% seen once. Sequences were obtained from naive CD4+ T cells from PBMCs. Specified subset: CD45RA+ positively selected. Receptor source: a man between 18 and 29 years old in good health. Some clones in this sample may be carry-over from other donors' samples.

The chain carries TRBV15 and TRBJ1-2; 10 bases match TRBD1. In germline, CDR1 is LNHNV, CDR2 YYDKDF (reference sequence). Trimming cost V 1 base and J 4 bases; bases outside gene matches: 3. The CDR3 loop spans 15 amino acids. This CDR3 is CATSRGDRGVYGYTF. As DNA, the CDR3 is TGTGCCACCAGCAGAGGGGACAGGGGAGTCTATGGCTACACCTTC.

As DNA, the CDR3 is TGTGCCAGCAGTTACGGGACAGGGTTAAGCACTGAAGCTTTCTTT. Translated: CASSYGTGLSTEAFF. J is TRBJ1-1 and V is TRBV6-6, with 9 positions matching TRBD1. Germline V gene lookup returns CDR1 MNHNY and CDR2 SVGAGI (reference sequence). The CDR3 spans 15 residues. The V and J ends lost 2 bases and 4 bases, in that order; junction bases with no gene match: 5.

The J gene is TRBJ2-2, the V gene TRBV7-2; D remains ambiguous. The germline gives CDR1 SGHTA, CDR2 FQGNSA. Trimming took off 5 bases at V and 7 bases at J, with 5 bases between the two ends. CDR3 length: 11 amino acids. The CDR3 sequence is CASSLFGELFF. The CDR3 DNA is TGTGCCAGCAGCCTGTTCGGGGAGCTGTTTTTT. Full variable domain (missing parts from reference TRBV7-2 and TRBJ2-2): GAGVSQSPSNKVTEKGKDVELRCDPISGHTALYWYRQSLGQGLEFLIYFQGNSAPDKSGLPSDRFSAERTGGSVSTLTIQRTQQEDSAVYLCASSLFGELFFGEGSRLTVL.